A selection of T cell receptor beta chains follows, all from one sample in a study of CD8 T cells in ankylosing spondylitis. TCRdb re-analysed the 5' RACE reads in MiXCR, keeping a single row per CDR3 protein. The sample lists about 440,000 distinct CDR3 sequences; 15% to 20% were seen once. The sequencing sample was made of blood, either unsorted or a sorted T cell fraction (not recorded which). The source is a male donor with ankylosing spondylitis. Each CDR3 is given without its conserved first and last residue. Each record gives: clone size, V gene, J gene, CDR3 protein. Size is stated for part of the rows, as once, few or many counts, or as a class when the clone is expanded.

abundance: many
v_gene: TRBV12-3/TRBV12-4
j_gene: TRBJ2-3
CDR3aa: ASSVTDTQY

abundance: few
v_gene: TRBV2
j_gene: TRBJ2-1
CDR3aa: ASRITGASGEQF

abundance: .
v_gene: TRBV12-3/TRBV12-4
j_gene: TRBJ1-1
CDR3aa: AGGGLQNTEAF

abundance: many
v_gene: TRBV5-1
j_gene: TRBJ2-2
CDR3aa: ASSLYAGDNTGELF

abundance: few
v_gene: TRBV2
j_gene: TRBJ2-2
CDR3aa: ASSVRSLNTGELF

abundance: .
v_gene: TRBV7-8
j_gene: TRBJ1-1
CDR3aa: ASNPRGNTEAF

abundance: few
v_gene: TRBV7-7
j_gene: TRBJ2-2
CDR3aa: ASSPQPPGARTGELF

abundance: few
v_gene: TRBV2
j_gene: TRBJ2-1
CDR3aa: ASSASRNEQF

abundance: many
v_gene: TRBV7-2
j_gene: TRBJ2-5
CDR3aa: ASSLMGTGGGQY

abundance: few
v_gene: TRBV24-1
j_gene: TRBJ1-1
CDR3aa: AANHRGPNTEAF

abundance: .
v_gene: TRBV29-1
j_gene: TRBJ2-6
CDR3aa: SVVWAALSGANVLT

abundance: few
v_gene: TRBV19
j_gene: TRBJ1-6
CDR3aa: ASSRRPYNSPLH

abundance: many
v_gene: TRBV28
j_gene: TRBJ2-5
CDR3aa: ASSLRLGLAGVFETQY

abundance: few
v_gene: TRBV3-1
j_gene: TRBJ2-5
CDR3aa: ASSHGTGQETQY

abundance: few
v_gene: TRBV5-1
j_gene: TRBJ2-7
CDR3aa: ASSLSSGSHEQY

abundance: .
v_gene: TRBV4-1
j_gene: TRBJ2-5
CDR3aa: ASSQGGAATAYQETQY

abundance: many
v_gene: TRBV20-1
j_gene: TRBJ2-5
CDR3aa: SARDRRETQY

abundance: .
v_gene: TRBV21-1
j_gene: TRBJ1-5
CDR3aa: ASSRGVFSNQPQH

abundance: few
v_gene: TRBV5-1
j_gene: TRBJ1-1
CDR3aa: ASTPTGVRNTEAF

abundance: .
v_gene: TRBV2
j_gene: TRBJ1-1
CDR3aa: ASHFQPTGLNTEAF

abundance: .
v_gene: TRBV29-1
j_gene: TRBJ2-3
CDR3aa: SVGLAERADTQY

abundance: few
v_gene: TRBV20-1
j_gene: TRBJ1-1
CDR3aa: SARSTGMNTEAF

abundance: .
v_gene: TRBV7-2
j_gene: TRBJ1-1
CDR3aa: ASSLLDLGYTEAF

abundance: once
v_gene: TRBV5-1
j_gene: TRBJ1-6
CDR3aa: ASSLNGDRYSPLH

abundance: .
v_gene: TRBV3-1
j_gene: TRBJ2-2
CDR3aa: ASSQEFGGGELF

abundance: .
v_gene: TRBV6-2/TRBV6-3
j_gene: TRBJ2-1
CDR3aa: ASSSQLYNEQF

abundance: .
v_gene: TRBV19
j_gene: TRBJ2-2
CDR3aa: ASSTPTRGWNTGELF

abundance: .
v_gene: TRBV19
j_gene: TRBJ2-2
CDR3aa: ASTLRQVQGTTGELF

abundance: many
v_gene: TRBV20-1
j_gene: TRBJ2-3
CDR3aa: SARGQGATDTQY

abundance: .
v_gene: TRBV15
j_gene: TRBJ1-2
CDR3aa: ATSRDGDRGYGYT

abundance: few
v_gene: TRBV6-5
j_gene: TRBJ2-1
CDR3aa: ASSYSGLAGLSSYNEQF

abundance: .
v_gene: TRBV24-1
j_gene: TRBJ2-7
CDR3aa: ATSLTGNEQY

abundance: few
v_gene: TRBV5-6
j_gene: TRBJ2-7
CDR3aa: ASILQGAYEQY

abundance: .
v_gene: TRBV4-1
j_gene: TRBJ1-4
CDR3aa: ASSQDLRDLNEKLF

abundance: .
v_gene: TRBV10-3
j_gene: TRBJ2-2
CDR3aa: AISESTRGTGELF

abundance: few
v_gene: TRBV5-1
j_gene: TRBJ2-2
CDR3aa: ASTPRARGKPTGELF

abundance: many
v_gene: TRBV5-1
j_gene: TRBJ1-1
CDR3aa: ASMVGGAVNTEAF

abundance: many
v_gene: TRBV12-3/TRBV12-4
j_gene: TRBJ1-5
CDR3aa: ASSPSTGPTQPQH

abundance: .
v_gene: TRBV3-1
j_gene: TRBJ2-7
CDR3aa: ASSQSSPPYEQY

abundance: .
v_gene: TRBV19
j_gene: TRBJ1-2
CDR3aa: ASSMQLNYGYT

abundance: .
v_gene: TRBV5-1
j_gene: TRBJ2-7
CDR3aa: ASSFFLAGENEQY

abundance: few
v_gene: TRBV6-1
j_gene: TRBJ2-7
CDR3aa: ASGPGQGTGEQY

abundance: few
v_gene: TRBV7-7
j_gene: TRBJ2-2
CDR3aa: ASSLASGTVAGELF

abundance: .
v_gene: TRBV7-3
j_gene: TRBJ2-1
CDR3aa: ASSLGGGSLAYEQF

abundance: .
v_gene: TRBV10-1
j_gene: TRBJ2-7
CDR3aa: ASSRGLGYEQY

abundance: few
v_gene: TRBV9
j_gene: TRBJ2-1
CDR3aa: ASSVGVSATYNEQF